This T cell receptor (beta chain) was identified in a study of T cell responses to AZD1222 COVID-19 vaccine. Findings of the study overall: The study identified only five or six AZD1222 recipients as seropositive at baseline. Unmutated variant regions are reportedly the target of nearly half of TCRs that are spike-specific. No day 14 peak samples; only post-peak repertoires were characterized. Most donors were white British, females outnumbered males, and clonal diversity was possibly underestimated.

Profiling relied on immunoSEQ multiplex PCR, and the TCRdb table lists in-frame clones only, not all of them. Of 42,000 or so clones in the sample, 88% are singletons; the top ten hold 26%. Concerning this clone itself: The antigen is not known.

CDR1 is SEHNR and CDR2 is FQNEAQ in the germline V gene (reference sequence). This CDR3 is built from 15 residues. V lost 9 bases and J lost 4; bases outside the gene matches: 11. Material: peripheral blood, obtained 28 days after the second dose of the MenACWY control vaccine. The clonotype comes from an adult who received the MenACWY meningococcal vaccine as a control. The chain employs TRBV7-9 and TRBJ1-2; 10 bases line up with TRBD1. DNA of the CDR3: TGTGCCAGTGTACCCGGGACAGGGGCCTTCTATGGCTACACCTTC. Amino acid sequence: CASVPGTGAFYGYTF. The variable domain in full, completed from reference TRBV7-9 and TRBJ1-2, reads DTGVSQNPRHKITKRGQNVTFRCDPISEHNRLYWYRQTLGQGPEFLTYFQNEAQLEKSRLLSDRFSAERPKGSFSTLEIQRTEQGDSAMYLCASVPGTGAFYGYTFGSGTRLTVV.